A selection of T cell receptor beta chains follows, all from one sample in a study of shared clonotypes between healthy human individuals. Produced via immunoSEQ multiplex PCR; TCRdb's table is partial and in-frame only. The sample comprises some 2,500,000 clones, 93% of which are singletons, and about 0.38% rests with the top ten. The sequenced material came from naive CD4+ T cells from PBMCs. These receptor sequences come from a man aged 18 to 30 in good health. Some clones in this sample may be carry-over from other donors' samples. CDR3s include the opening cysteine and the closing phenylalanine or tryptophan. The D gene is left open where the match is weak. The size entry is marked missing in some rows and otherwise reads once, few, many or a size class.

v_gene	abundance	j_gene	d_gene	CDR3nt	CDR3aa
TRBV5-5	once	TRBJ2-5	TRBD1	TGTGCCAGCGGGACAGGGAGTCAAGAGACCCAGTACTTC	CASGTGSQETQYF
TRBV18	.	TRBJ2-3	.	TGTGCCAGCTCACCACCTACCTCGACAGATACGCAGTATTTT	CASSPPTSTDTQYF
TRBV28	.	TRBJ2-7	TRBD1	TGTGCCAGCAGAGAACAGGGGACCTCCTACGAGCAGTACTTC	CASREQGTSYEQYF
TRBV9	.	TRBJ2-3	.	TGTGCCAGCAGCCCGCAGGTCAGGAGCACAGATACGCAGTATTTT	CASSPQVRSTDTQYF
TRBV30	.	TRBJ2-1	TRBD2	TGTGCCGGACCTAGCGGGGGCTCCTACAATGAGCAGTTCTTC	CAGPSGGSYNEQFF
TRBV10-3	few	TRBJ1-1	.	TGTGCCATGGGGACGGTTAACACTGAAGCTTTCTTT	CAMGTVNTEAFF
TRBV6-5	once	TRBJ2-5	.	TGTGCCAGCACCCCCCCAGGGCAAGAGACCCAGTACTTC	CASTPPGQETQYF
TRBV5-6	.	TRBJ2-3	TRBD2	TGTGCCAGCAGCGGGAGGGTCGGGGATACGCAGTATTTT	CASSGRVGDTQYF
TRBV28	.	TRBJ1-3	.	TGTGCCAGCAGCCCGGCCGACATAACGGGAAACACCATATATTTT	CASSPADITGNTIYF
TRBV5-4	.	TRBJ2-1	TRBD2	TGTGCCAGCAGCACGGGAGGCAATGAGCAGTTCTTC	CASSTGGNEQFF
TRBV7-2	.	TRBJ2-2	TRBD1	TGTGCCAGCAGCCGAACCGACAGGGCCACCGGGGAGCTGTTTTTT	CASSRTDRATGELFF
TRBV30	.	TRBJ2-4	TRBD1	TGTGCCTGGAGTGTACAGGGGTCGCGCCGGTCCTTC	CAWSVQGSRRSF
TRBV10-3	.	TRBJ1-2	.	TGTGCCATCAGTGAGTCGGGGCAGGATGGCTACACCTTC	CAISESGQDGYTF
TRBV7-8	.	TRBJ1-2	.	TGTGCCAGCAGCCTACAACCATCCGTTGACAGCGGCTACTATGGCTACACCTTC	CASSLQPSVDSGYYGYTF
TRBV6-6	.	TRBJ2-7	TRBD1	TGTGCCAGCAGTCAAGGACAGGGGAGGGGGGAGCAGTACTTC	CASSQGQGRGEQYF
TRBV6-1	.	TRBJ2-7	.	TGTGCCAGCAGTGACTGGGAGGAGCAGTACTTC	CASSDWEEQYF
TRBV10-2	once	TRBJ1-5	TRBD1	TGCGCCAGCAGTCGGGACAGCTATCAGCCCCAGCATTTT	CASSRDSYQPQHF
TRBV9	.	TRBJ2-5	TRBD1	TGTGCCAGCAGCGTAGAGGGACAGTACGGGGCCCAGTACTTC	CASSVEGQYGAQYF
TRBV11-3	once	TRBJ2-3	.	TGTGCCAGCAGCTTTGGGGTGTCTGGCACAGATACGCAGTATTTT	CASSFGVSGTDTQYF
TRBV6-1	.	TRBJ1-1	TRBD1	TGTGCCAGCAGGAACGACAGGGCGGCCACTGAAGCTTTCTTT	CASRNDRAATEAFF
TRBV28	.	TRBJ2-5	.	TGTGCCAGCCATGACCTAAACCAAGAGACCCAGTACTTC	CASHDLNQETQYF
TRBV6-1	.	TRBJ1-4	TRBD1	TGTGCCAGCAGTGCCCGGCGGACAGGGGGGAATGAAAAACTGTTTTTT	CASSARRTGGNEKLFF
TRBV9	.	TRBJ2-6	.	TGTGCCAGCAGCGTAGACCAGGGGACCTCTGGGGCCAACGTCCTGACTTTC	CASSVDQGTSGANVLTF
TRBV15	once	TRBJ2-1	.	TGTGCCACCAGCCGCTCCGGAGATCTTCGGAATGAGCAATTCTTC	CATSRSGDLRNEQFF
TRBV5-4	once	TRBJ2-1	.	TGTGCCAGCAGCTTGGGGGGACTCAACAATGAGCAGTTCTTC	CASSLGGLNNEQFF
TRBV4-2	.	TRBJ2-6	.	TGTGCCAGCAGCGGGGCACCCCCAGAGGGGGCCAACGTCCTGACTTTC	CASSGAPPEGANVLTF
TRBV20-1	.	TRBJ2-5	.	TGCAGTGCTGTCCGACGGGAGACCCAGTACTTC	CSAVRRETQYF
TRBV6-6	once	TRBJ1-1	.	TGTGCCAGCCAAATGAACACTGAAGCTTTCTTT	CASQMNTEAFF
TRBV6-5	.	TRBJ1-4	.	TGTGCCAGCAGTCTTGACAGGAAGATTTCAAAACTGTTTTTT	CASSLDRKISKLFF
TRBV4-2	.	TRBJ1-4	.	TGTGCCAGCAGCCAAGATCCGGAAGAAAAACTGTTTTTT	CASSQDPEEKLFF
TRBV5-1	.	TRBJ2-5	.	TGCGCCAGCAGCTCCGGACTGCGGGAGACCCAGTACTTC	CASSSGLRETQYF
TRBV15	.	TRBJ2-7	.	TGTGCCACCAGCAAACTAGCCTGGGGCCCCGGGGAGCAGTACTTC	CATSKLAWGPGEQYF
TRBV15	.	TRBJ2-1	.	TGTGCCACCAGCTCCCTACTCAATGAGCAGTTCTTC	CATSSLLNEQFF
TRBV27	.	TRBJ1-2	TRBD1	TGTGCCAGCAGTGTGTACCGGGACAGGCCATATGGCTACACCTTC	CASSVYRDRPYGYTF
TRBV6-1	.	TRBJ2-5	.	TGTGCCAGCGACCAGGGATCAGAGACCCAGTACTTC	CASDQGSETQYF
TRBV7-2	.	TRBJ1-1	.	TGTGCCAGCAGCTTAGGACTTCCCTTGAACACTGAAGCTTTCTTT	CASSLGLPLNTEAFF
TRBV5-1	.	TRBJ2-7	TRBD2	TGCGCCAGCAGCCGCCGGGGACTAGCGGACTCCTACGAGCAGTACTTC	CASSRRGLADSYEQYF
TRBV28	.	TRBJ2-7	TRBD2	TGTGCCAGCAGCGAGCCTAGCGGGATCTACGAGCAGTACTTC	CASSEPSGIYEQYF
TRBV28	.	TRBJ2-7	.	TGTGCCAGCAGCCCAGGTGGGGCAGGCGCCTACGAGCAGTACTTC	CASSPGGAGAYEQYF
TRBV13	.	TRBJ2-7	.	TGTGCCAGCAGCTTGGCCCGGACAGCTTTTTACGAGCAGTACTTC	CASSLARTAFYEQYF
TRBV7-8	.	TRBJ2-5	TRBD2	TGTGCCAGCAGCCCTGGACTAGCGGGAGGTCCTCAGTACTTC	CASSPGLAGGPQYF
TRBV21-1	.	TRBJ1-2	.	TGTGCCAGAGGTGATCGGCCCTATGGCTACACCTTC	CARGDRPYGYTF
TRBV30	.	TRBJ2-5	TRBD2	TGTGCCTGGAGTGTATCTCTGGGGGGGGAGACCCAGTACTTC	CAWSVSLGGETQYF